One sample yielded the 20 T cell receptor beta chains listed below, sequenced in a study of T cell changes during pregnancy in multiple sclerosis. The protocol was immunoSEQ multiplex PCR, while the TCRdb copy is restricted to in-frame clones and leaves out a portion. The table records 35,000 to 45,000 clones, over 85% of them present only once. The source material was peripheral blood, sampled in the third trimester of pregnancy. These receptor sequences come from a female donor in good health, enrolled as a control in a pregnancy study.

V and J are TRBV10-1 and TRBJ2-7, with 8 bases lining up with TRBD1. This CDR3 region has 13 residues. The germline V gene has CDR1 WNHNN and CDR2 SYGVQD (reference sequence). V shed 7 bases, J shed 3 bases, and the junction held 5 bases outside the gene matches. In nucleotides, the CDR3 is TGCGCCAGCATTAAGACAGGGGACTACGAGCAGTACTTC. Its protein product is CASIKTGDYEQYF.

The rearrangement joins TRBV18 to TRBJ1-5; 7 nucleotides line up with TRBD1. CDR1 is KGHSH, CDR2 LQKENI, per germline. The CDR3 is made up of 16 amino acids. The V gene end was trimmed by 3 bases and the J gene end by 2 bases; junction bases not matched to a gene: 7. CDR3 in DNA: TGTGCCAGCTCACCTCAACAGGGGTCGGGCAATCAGCCCCAGCATTTT. Its translation is CASSPQQGSGNQPQHF.

The V gene is TRBV27, the J gene TRBJ1-1, with D possibly matching TRBD1 (5 bases). The germline CDR1 and CDR2 sequences are MNHEY and SMNVEV (reference sequence). The CDR3 loop spans 14 amino acids. The V gene lost 5 bases and the J gene lost 6 bases, with 16 bases spanning the gap. The CDR3 spells CASSLTPGYSEAFF. CDR3 in DNA: TGTGCCAGCAGTCTGACCCCAGGGTACTCTGAAGCTTTCTTT.

The gene calls are TRBV6-1 and TRBJ2-7; 11 nucleotides agree with TRBD2. Trimming took 0 bases from V and 2 from J; bases not matched to a gene: 0. The CDR3 loop spans 15 amino acids. Germline V gene data show CDR1 as MNHNS and CDR2 as SASEGT. The DNA for the CDR3 is TGTGCCAGCAGTGAAGCTAGCGGGGGGGCCTACGAGCAGTACTTC. Protein product: CASSEASGGAYEQYF.

V gene TRBV29-1 combines with J gene TRBJ2-7, with D maybe TRBD2 (6 bases). This CDR3 has 14 residues. V lost 7 bases to trimming and J lost 3 bases, with 19 bases between them. The germline gives CDR1 SQVTM, CDR2 ANQGSEA. The CDR3 sequence: CSAVGPTSSYEQYF. DNA for the CDR3: TGCAGCGCCGTGGGGCCAACTAGCAGCTACGAGCAGTACTTC.

V is TRBV27 and J is TRBJ1-6; 8 bases are shared with TRBD1. From germline, CDR1 is MNHEY and CDR2 SMNVEV (reference sequence). The CDR3 sequence is 14 residues long. V was pared by 8 bases and J by 8 bases, with 8 bases of the junction left unmatched. CDR3 loop: CASAIQGEYSPLHF. The CDR3, as DNA: TGTGCCAGCGCGATACAGGGGGAATATTCACCCCTCCACTTT.

The chain has TRBV5-4 and TRBJ2-3; TRBD2 aligns across 8 bases. CDR1 SGHNT and CDR2 YYREEE come from the germline V gene (reference sequence). This CDR3 is built from 16 residues. The V and J ends lost 4 bases and 1 base, in that order; junction bases with no gene match: 8. The CDR3 loop reads CASSGKRGFGTDTQYF. The CDR3 DNA is TGTGCCAGCAGCGGGAAGCGGGGGTTCGGCACAGATACGCAGTATTTT. The full variable domain, its missing parts supplied by reference TRBV5-4 and TRBJ2-3, is ETGVTQSPTHLIKTRGQQVTLRCSSQSGHNTVSWYQQALGQGPQFIFQYYREEENGRGNFPPRFSGLQFPNYSSELNVNALELDDSALYLCASSGKRGFGTDTQYFGPGTRLTVL.

The CDR3, as DNA: TGCAGCGTTGTTGGGGTAGCGGGGGAACTAAACATTCAGTACTTC. It encodes CSVVGVAGELNIQYF. The V and J genes are TRBV29-1 and TRBJ2-4, with 9 bases lining up with TRBD2. CDR1 is SQVTM and CDR2 is ANQGSEA in the germline V gene. J gave up 6 bases and V 4 bases, and 10 bases lay outside the gene matches. The CDR3 has 15 residues.

This sequence joins TRBV6-5 and TRBJ2-4, with 9 bases fitting TRBD1. Germline lookup yields CDR1 MNHEY and CDR2 SVGAGI. There are 15 residues in the CDR3. Unmatched junction bases numbered 3, after V lost 6 bases and J lost 0 bases. CDR3 DNA sequence: TGTGCCAGCAGGGACAGGGGCTTAGCCAAAAACATTCAGTACTTC. Amino acid sequence: CASRDRGLAKNIQYF.

The rearrangement uses TRBV6-5 and TRBJ2-3; 7 positions agree with TRBD1. V trimming: 9 bases; J trimming: 7 bases; junction bases outside the gene matches: 10. The germline V gene has CDR1 MNHEY and CDR2 SVGAGI. CDR3 length equals 13 residues. This chain's CDR3 is CASRQGLAYTQYF. The CDR3 DNA reads TGTGCCAGTCGACAGGGTCTAGCCTATACGCAGTATTTT.

With regard to this clone: This specimen includes other DNA sequences encoding the same CDR3. DNA of the CDR3: TGCGCCAGCAGCTTGGCAGGGGAGACCCAGTACTTC. Translation: CASSLAGETQYF. V is TRBV5-1 and J is TRBJ2-5; tentatively, D is TRBD1 (5 bases). The germline CDR1 and CDR2 sequences are SGHRS and YFSETQ. This CDR3 region has 12 residues. V was trimmed by 0 bases and J by 5 bases, leaving 5 bases between them.

The CDR3 DNA reads TGTGCCAGCAGCCCTTTGGACAGGGGATCCACAGATACGCAGTATTTT. Translated, it gives CASSPLDRGSTDTQYF. V and J are TRBV5-4 and TRBJ2-3; 9 nucleotides line up with TRBD1. CDR1 and CDR2 from the germline V gene are SGHNT and YYREEE (reference sequence). V trimming: 4 bases; J trimming: 2 bases; junction bases outside the gene matches: 8. The CDR3 consists of 16 residues.

The chain recombines TRBV11-1 with TRBJ2-2; D might be TRBD1 (6 bases). Germline lookup yields CDR1 SGHAT and CDR2 FQDESV (reference sequence). The CDR3 runs 16 residues. The V gene lost 1 base and the J gene lost 5 bases, with 14 bases spanning the gap. CDR3 protein: CASSLDPGHITGELFF. In DNA form, the CDR3 reads TGTGCCAGCAGCTTAGATCCGGGACATATAACCGGGGAGCTGTTTTTT.

This chain connects TRBV4-1 to TRBJ2-2; perhaps TRBD2 as D (5 bases). CDR1 is MGHRA and CDR2 is YSYEKL in the germline V gene. This CDR3 is built from 14 residues. V gave up 8 bases and J gave up 4 bases, with 14 bases separating them. CDR3 amino acids: CASRIAGATGELFF. The CDR3 DNA reads TGCGCCAGCCGCATTGCGGGTGCCACCGGGGAGCTGTTTTTT.

The genes are TRBV4-3 and TRBJ2-3; 10 positions match TRBD2. This CDR3 spans 17 amino acids. With V trimmed by 0 bases and J by 7 bases, 10 bases remained unmatched. Germline lookup yields CDR1 LGHNA and CDR2 YSLEER. For the CDR3, the DNA is TGCGCCAGCAGCCAAGACAAAGCGGGGGGGCTTTTAAATACGCAGTATTTT. It yields the protein CASSQDKAGGLLNTQYF.

The rearrangement links TRBV10-3 to TRBJ1-1, with 7 bases that match TRBD1. After removal of 5 bases from V and 3 bases from J, the junction contained 0 bases not matched to a gene. CDR1 is ENHRY and CDR2 is SYGVKD in the germline V gene. The CDR3 consists of 12 residues. The CDR3 is CAISTGDTEAFF. In nucleotides, the CDR3 is TGTGCCATCAGTACAGGGGACACTGAAGCTTTCTTT.

CDR3 amino acids: CASNGVNSPLHF. The CDR3 nucleotides are TGTGCCAGCAACGGGGTGAATTCACCCCTCCACTTT. V usage is TRBV28 and J usage is TRBJ1-6; no firm D call. The CDR3 contains 12 residues. The germline V gene encodes CDR1 MDHEN and CDR2 SYDVKM. V shed 7 bases and J shed 7 bases, with 8 bases lying between them. The whole variable domain, remainder taken from reference TRBV28 and TRBJ1-6, is DVKVTQSSRYLVKRTGEKVFLECVQDMDHENMFWYRQDPGLGLRLIYFSYDVKMKEKGDIPEGYSVSREKKERFSLILESASTNQTSMYLCASNGVNSPLHFGNGTRLTVT.

V usage is TRBV5-1 and J usage is TRBJ1-1; no clear D. V was cut by 4 bases and J by 1 base, with 11 bases left in between. Germline V gene data show CDR1 as SGHRS and CDR2 as YFSETQ. The CDR3 is 14 amino acids. Here the CDR3 reads CASSEPPGNTEAFF. In DNA, the CDR3 is TGCGCCAGCAGCGAACCTCCGGGGAACACTGAAGCTTTCTTT. Full variable domain (remainder filled in from reference TRBV5-1 and TRBJ1-1): KAGVTQTPRYLIKTRGQQVTLSCSPISGHRSVSWYQQTPGQGLQFLFEYFSETQRNKGNFPGRFSGRQFSNSRSEMNVSTLELGDSALYLCASSEPPGNTEAFFGQGTRLTVV.

The genes are TRBV5-6 and TRBJ2-6; D is uncertain. The CDR3 runs to 18 residues. Germline lookup yields CDR1 SGHDT and CDR2 YYEEEE. With 3 bases removed from V and 0 bases from J, the gap between germline ends came to 16 bases. CDR3 sequence: CASSSNKLRISGANVLTF. The CDR3 DNA is TGTGCCAGCAGCTCAAACAAATTGCGGATCTCTGGGGCCAACGTCCTGACTTTC.

The chain combines TRBV2 with TRBJ1-2; no firm D call. Germline V lookup: CDR1 SNHLY, CDR2 FYNNEI. V was clipped by 6 bases and J by 6 bases, with 14 bases between them. CDR3 size: 13 residues. CDR3 protein: CASSINRGDGYTF. The CDR3 DNA follows: TGTGCCAGCAGCATTAATCGGGGAGATGGCTACACCTTC.